A selection of T cell receptor beta chains follows, all from one sample in a study of T cells in Graves' hyperthyroidism and ophthalmopathy. In TCRdb, the multiplex PCR reads were re-called with MiXCR into one record per CDR3 protein. The sample shows just over 550,000 distinct CDR3 sequences, roughly 50% of them seen only once. The specimen was peripheral blood or thyroid tissue (not recorded which). Source of these receptors: a woman younger than 35 with Graves' hyperthyroidism. Each CDR3 is given with its conserved first and last residue. D genes are given only for firm matches. Clone size is not always given. Where it is, it says once, few, many or a class for expanded clones.

>TRBV14|many|NA|TRBJ1-4
CASSQGQAGEKLFF
TGTGCCAGCAGCCAAGGACAGGCTGGGGAAAAACTGTTTTTT
>TRBV2|few|TRBD1|TRBJ1-4
CASSERDSNEKLFF
TGTGCCAGCAGTGAGCGGGACAGTAATGAAAAACTGTTTTTT
>TRBV2|many|NA|TRBJ1-1
CASSRERGEAFF
TGTGCCAGCAGCAGGGAGCGGGGTGAAGCTTTCTTT
>TRBV20-1|once|NA|TRBJ2-5
CSAFPPGLQEAQYF
TGCAGTGCTTTTCCTCCGGGACTCCAAGAGGCCCAGTACTTC
>TRBV20-1|NA|TRBD2|TRBJ2-7
CSAGPSGQLYEQYF
TGCAGTGCTGGCCCTAGCGGCCAACTCTACGAGCAGTACTTC
>TRBV24-1|many|NA|TRBJ1-5
CATSSSAGQPQHF
TGTGCCACCTCTTCCTCGGCCGGTCAGCCCCAGCATTTT
>TRBV9|few|NA|TRBJ1-2
CASSVGDGGTYGYTF
TGTGCCAGCAGCGTAGGGGACGGAGGAACTTATGGCTACACCTTC
>TRBV2|many|TRBD2|TRBJ2-5
CASSIAGGETQYF
TGTGCCAGCAGTATAGCGGGAGGTGAGACCCAGTACTTC
>TRBV29-1|NA|TRBD1|TRBJ1-2
CSVATGAERYTF
TGCAGCGTTGCGACAGGGGCCGAACGCTACACCTTC
>TRBV29-1|many|TRBD2|TRBJ2-5
CSADGTSGRRETQYF
TGCAGCGCGGACGGGACTAGCGGGAGAAGGGAGACCCAGTACTTC
>TRBV19|many|NA|TRBJ2-7
CATTQGEPYEQYF
TGTGCCACGACGCAGGGCGAACCCTACGAGCAGTACTTC
>TRBV2|few|TRBD1|TRBJ1-5
CASSLSLGQAGQHF
TGTGCCAGCAGTTTATCCCTCGGACAGGCGGGTCAGCATTTT
>TRBV7-9|NA|NA|TRBJ1-1
CASSLAASNMNTEAFF
TGTGCCAGCAGCTTAGCGGCAAGCAACATGAACACTGAAGCTTTCTTT
>TRBV25-1|NA|NA|TRBJ1-2
CASCHRTEKLTYGYTF
TGTGCCAGCTGCCACAGGACAGAAAAGCTAACCTATGGCTACACCTTC
>TRBV2|many|NA|TRBJ1-1
CASITGTNTEAFF
TGTGCCAGCATAACGGGGACGAACACTGAAGCTTTCTTT
>TRBV20-1|once|NA|TRBJ2-7
CSAPSDSSVYEQYF
TGCAGTGCTCCGTCGGACTCTAGCGTGTACGAGCAGTACTTC
>TRBV2|NA|NA|TRBJ2-2
CTSSRGVGELFF
TGTACCAGCAGTCGGGGAGTCGGGGAGCTGTTTTTT
>TRBV7-9|NA|NA|TRBJ2-5
CASSFDQGPLQETQYF
TGTGCCAGCAGCTTCGATCAAGGGCCCCTCCAAGAGACCCAGTACTTC
>TRBV29-1|many|TRBD1|TRBJ1-1
CSVEGQGWTEAFF
TGCAGCGTTGAAGGACAGGGGTGGACTGAAGCTTTCTTT
>TRBV2|NA|NA|TRBJ1-2
CASSEAQGYGYTF
TGTGCCAGCAGTGAAGCGCAGGGGTATGGCTACACCTTC
>TRBV2|NA|NA|TRBJ2-7
CASTMTAEQYF
TGTGCCAGCACCATGACAGCCGAGCAGTACTTC
>TRBV29-1|NA|NA|TRBJ1-2
CSAGAATSYGYTF
TGCAGCGCCGGGGCCGCAACATCGTATGGCTACACCTTC
>TRBV7-8|NA|NA|TRBJ1-5
CASSLSEGSSWHF
TGTGCCAGCAGCTTAAGCGAGGGGAGTTCATGGCATTTT
>TRBV14|NA|NA|TRBJ1-2
CASSPHPGGNYGYTF
TGTGCCAGCAGCCCTCATCCGGGAGGAAACTATGGCTACACCTTC
>TRBV9|few|NA|TRBJ1-4
CASSGDGRHEKLFF
TGTGCCAGCAGCGGGGACGGAAGACATGAAAAACTGTTTTTT
>TRBV2|NA|TRBD2|TRBJ2-5
CASIRSRSGGYQEAQYF
TGTGCCAGCATTCGGAGTAGGTCGGGAGGGTACCAAGAGGCCCAGTACTTC
>TRBV10-3|many|NA|TRBJ1-3
CAISGTANGNTIYF
TGTGCCATCAGTGGGACGGCAAATGGAAACACCATATATTTT
>TRBV2|NA|NA|TRBJ1-5
CASSLMPGHSNQPQHF
TGTGCCAGCAGCTTGATGCCAGGGCATAGCAATCAGCCCCAGCATTTT
>TRBV20-1|few|TRBD1|TRBJ1-6
CSASKGQGHSPLHF
TGCAGTGCTAGTAAGGGACAGGGTCATTCACCCCTCCACTTT
>TRBV25-1|NA|TRBD1|TRBJ1-2
CASSTDRGRVGYTF
TGTGCCAGCAGCACGGACAGGGGGCGCGTGGGCTACACCTTC
>TRBV25-1|once|TRBD1|TRBJ1-1
CASRAGTGYFDTEAFF
TGTGCCAGCAGGGCCGGGACAGGGTATTTCGACACTGAAGCTTTCTTT
>TRBV7-9|NA|NA|TRBJ1-6
CASSWVASYNSPLHF
TGTGCCAGCAGCTGGGTAGCCTCCTATAATTCACCCCTCCACTTT
>TRBV29-1|few|NA|TRBJ1-1
CSVESGTANTEAFF
TGCAGCGTTGAATCCGGGACCGCAAACACTGAAGCTTTCTTT